This T cell receptor (beta chain) came from a study of cytomegalovirus exposure and HLA in healthy donors. Germline V gives CDR1 SGHAT, CDR2 FQNNGV. Trimming pared 6 bases from V and 2 bases from J, leaving 14 bases between. The CDR3 contains 14 residues. Whole-study findings and limits: According to a subsequent analysis, TCR clusters from the first cohort were inclined to appear together in the 90 to 150 validation repertoires.

A remark on this clone: Antigen: not known.

The repertoire was sequenced with immunoSEQ multiplex PCR; TCRdb's copy has only in-frame clones and lacks some. Among 260,000 or so clones listed, less than 95% were seen once. Sequenced: PBMCs. The TCR originated in a woman in her 30s in good health and CMV-seronegative. The genes are TRBV11-2 and TRBJ2-7; D might be TRBD1 or TRBD2, each matching 5 bases. CDR3 sequence reads: CASRVPGRAYEQYF. The CDR3 DNA reads TGTGCCAGCAGGGTTCCGGGGCGTGCCTACGAGCAGTACTTC.